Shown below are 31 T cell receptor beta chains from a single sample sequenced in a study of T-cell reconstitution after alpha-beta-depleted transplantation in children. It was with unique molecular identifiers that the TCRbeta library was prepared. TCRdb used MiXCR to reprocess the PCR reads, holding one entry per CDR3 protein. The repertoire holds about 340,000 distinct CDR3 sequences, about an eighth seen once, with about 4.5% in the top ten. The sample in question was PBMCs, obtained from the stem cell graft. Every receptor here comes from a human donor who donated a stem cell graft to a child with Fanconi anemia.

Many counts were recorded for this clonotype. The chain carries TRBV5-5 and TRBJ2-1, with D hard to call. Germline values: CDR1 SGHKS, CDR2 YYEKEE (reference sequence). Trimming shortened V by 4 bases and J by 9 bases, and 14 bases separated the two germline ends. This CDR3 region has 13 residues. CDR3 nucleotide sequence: TGTGCCAGCAGCCTGCTACTTAGTAGTGAGCAGTTCTTC. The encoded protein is CASSLLLSSEQFF.

DNA of the CDR3: TGTGCCAGCAGCTTAGCGCCAGGGACGACCGGGGAGCTGTTTTTT. Its protein is CASSLAPGTTGELFF. The V and J genes are TRBV11-1 and TRBJ2-2; perhaps D is TRBD1 or TRBD2 (5 bases each). This CDR3 is 15 amino acids long. CDR1 and CDR2 (germline): SGHAT, FQDESV (reference sequence). Between the trimmed V and J ends, which lost 0 bases and 5 bases, there was a span of 10 bases.

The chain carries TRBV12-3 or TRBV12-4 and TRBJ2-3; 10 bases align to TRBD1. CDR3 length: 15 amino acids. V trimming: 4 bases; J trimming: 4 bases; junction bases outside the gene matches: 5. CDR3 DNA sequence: TGTGCCAGCAGTTCCGGGACAGGGGACGCAGATACGCAGTATTTT. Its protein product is CASSSGTGDADTQYF.

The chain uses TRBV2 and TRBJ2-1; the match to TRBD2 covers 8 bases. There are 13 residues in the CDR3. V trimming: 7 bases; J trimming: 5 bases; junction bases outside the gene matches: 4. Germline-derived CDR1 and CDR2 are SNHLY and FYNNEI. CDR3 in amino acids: CASTSGPHNEQFF. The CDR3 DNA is TGTGCCAGCACTAGCGGGCCCCACAATGAGCAGTTCTTC.

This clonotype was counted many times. DNA of the CDR3: TGCAGCACAGCCGGCACAGATACGCAGTATTTT. Amino acid sequence: CSTAGTDTQYF. The rearrangement links TRBV29-1 to TRBJ2-3, with D uncertain. Between the trimmed V and J ends, which lost 8 bases and 1 base, there was a span of 7 bases. The V gene's germline CDR1 is SQVTM and CDR2 ANQGSEA. The CDR3 runs 11 residues.

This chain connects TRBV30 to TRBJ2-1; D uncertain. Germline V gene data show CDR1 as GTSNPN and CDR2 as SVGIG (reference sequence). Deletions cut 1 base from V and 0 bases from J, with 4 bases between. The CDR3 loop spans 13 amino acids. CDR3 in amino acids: CAWSEDSYNEQFF. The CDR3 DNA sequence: TGTGCCTGGAGTGAGGACTCCTACAATGAGCAGTTCTTC.

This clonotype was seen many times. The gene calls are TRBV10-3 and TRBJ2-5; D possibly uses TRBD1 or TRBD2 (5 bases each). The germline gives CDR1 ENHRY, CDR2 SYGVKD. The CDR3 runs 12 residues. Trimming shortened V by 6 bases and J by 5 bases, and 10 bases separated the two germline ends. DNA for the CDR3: TGTGCCATCAGCCGGGACGGTGAGACCCAGTACTTC. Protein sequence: CAISRDGETQYF.

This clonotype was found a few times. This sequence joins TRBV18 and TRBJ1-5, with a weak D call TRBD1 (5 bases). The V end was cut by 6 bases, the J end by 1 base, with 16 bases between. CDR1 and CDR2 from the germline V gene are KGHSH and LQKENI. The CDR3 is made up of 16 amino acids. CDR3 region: CASSPDRGSSNQPQHF. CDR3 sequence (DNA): TGTGCCAGCTCGCCTGACCGGGGGTCCAGCAATCAGCCCCAGCATTTT.

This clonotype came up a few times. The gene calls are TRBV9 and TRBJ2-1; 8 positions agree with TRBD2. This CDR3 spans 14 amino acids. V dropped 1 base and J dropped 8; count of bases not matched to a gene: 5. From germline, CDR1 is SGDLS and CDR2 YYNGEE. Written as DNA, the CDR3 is TGTGCCAGCAGCGTATACGGGGGGGGGTATGAGCAGTTCTTC. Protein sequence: CASSVYGGGYEQFF.

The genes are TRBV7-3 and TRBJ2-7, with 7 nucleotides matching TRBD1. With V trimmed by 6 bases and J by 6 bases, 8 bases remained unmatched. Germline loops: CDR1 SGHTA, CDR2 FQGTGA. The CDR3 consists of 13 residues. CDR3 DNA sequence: TGTGCCAGCAGTCGAGACCGACAGGGCGAGCAGTACTTC. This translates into CASSRDRQGEQYF.

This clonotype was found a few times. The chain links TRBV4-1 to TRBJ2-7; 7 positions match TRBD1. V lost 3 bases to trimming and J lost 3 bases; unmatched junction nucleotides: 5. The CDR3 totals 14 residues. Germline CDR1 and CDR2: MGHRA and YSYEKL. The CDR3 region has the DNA TGCGCCAGCAGCCAGGTGACAGGGATCTACGAGCAGTACTTC. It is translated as CASSQVTGIYEQYF.

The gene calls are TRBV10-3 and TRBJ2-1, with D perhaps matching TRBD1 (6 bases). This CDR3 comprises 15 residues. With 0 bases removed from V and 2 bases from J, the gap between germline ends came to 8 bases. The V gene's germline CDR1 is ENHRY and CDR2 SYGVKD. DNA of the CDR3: TGTGCCATCAGTGAGTCGGGGGCCGCCTACAATGAGCAGTTCTTC. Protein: CAISESGAAYNEQFF.

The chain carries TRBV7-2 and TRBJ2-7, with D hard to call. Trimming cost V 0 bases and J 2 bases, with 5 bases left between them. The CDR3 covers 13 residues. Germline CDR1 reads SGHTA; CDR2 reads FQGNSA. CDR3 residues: CASSLATTYEQYV. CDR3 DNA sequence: TGTGCCAGCAGCTTAGCCACCACCTACGAGCAGTACGTC.

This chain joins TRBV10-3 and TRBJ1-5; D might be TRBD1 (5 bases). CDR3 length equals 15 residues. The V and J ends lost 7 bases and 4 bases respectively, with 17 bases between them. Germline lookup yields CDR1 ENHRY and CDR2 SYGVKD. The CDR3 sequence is CAIKQGLESNQPQHF. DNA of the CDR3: TGTGCCATCAAGCAGGGCCTGGAGTCAAATCAGCCCCAGCATTTT.

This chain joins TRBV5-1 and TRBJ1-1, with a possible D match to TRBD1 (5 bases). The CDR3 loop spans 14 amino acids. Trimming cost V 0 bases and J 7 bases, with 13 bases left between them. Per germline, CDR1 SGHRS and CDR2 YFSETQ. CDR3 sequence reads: CASSLAGRAVEAFF. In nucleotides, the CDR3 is TGCGCCAGCAGCTTGGCCGGCAGGGCTGTTGAAGCTTTCTTT.

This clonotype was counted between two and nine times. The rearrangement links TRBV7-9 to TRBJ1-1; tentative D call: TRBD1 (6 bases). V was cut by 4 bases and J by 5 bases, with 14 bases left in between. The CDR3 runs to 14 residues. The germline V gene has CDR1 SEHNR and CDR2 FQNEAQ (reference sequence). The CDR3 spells CASSSQGRVTEAFF. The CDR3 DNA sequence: TGTGCCAGCAGCTCACAGGGTCGGGTTACTGAAGCTTTCTTT.

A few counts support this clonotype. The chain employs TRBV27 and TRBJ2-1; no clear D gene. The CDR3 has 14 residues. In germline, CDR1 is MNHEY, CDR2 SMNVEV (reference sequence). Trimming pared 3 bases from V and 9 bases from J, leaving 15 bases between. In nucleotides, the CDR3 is TGTGCCAGCAGTTTTAGCAGTGTGAATTTTGAGCAGTTCTTC. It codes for CASSFSSVNFEQFF.

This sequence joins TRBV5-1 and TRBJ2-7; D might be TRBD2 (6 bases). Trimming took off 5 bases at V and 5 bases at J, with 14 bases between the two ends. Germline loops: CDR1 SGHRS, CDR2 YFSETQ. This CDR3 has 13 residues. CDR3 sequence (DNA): TGCGCCAGCAGACGAGAGGAGGGGAACGAGCAGTACTTC. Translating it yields CASRREEGNEQYF.

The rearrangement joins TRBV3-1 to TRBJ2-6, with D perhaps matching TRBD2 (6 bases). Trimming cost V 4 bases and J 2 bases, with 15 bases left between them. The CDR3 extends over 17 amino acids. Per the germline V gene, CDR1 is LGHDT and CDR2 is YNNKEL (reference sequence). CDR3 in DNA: TGTGCCAGCAGCCCCTCGGGGGTGAGTGCTGGGGCCAACGTCCTGACTTTC. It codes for CASSPSGVSAGANVLTF. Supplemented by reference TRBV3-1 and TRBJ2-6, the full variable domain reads DTAVSQTPKYLVTQMGNDKSIKCEQNLGHDTMYWYKQDSKKFLKIMFSYNNKELIINETVPNRFSPKSPDKAHLNLHINSLELGDSAVYFCASSPSGVSAGANVLTFGAGSRLTVL.

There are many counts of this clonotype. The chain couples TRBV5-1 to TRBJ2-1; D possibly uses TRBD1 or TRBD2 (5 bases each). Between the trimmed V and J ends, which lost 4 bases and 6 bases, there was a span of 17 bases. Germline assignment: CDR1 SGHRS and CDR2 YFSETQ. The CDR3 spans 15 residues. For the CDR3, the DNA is TGCGCCAGCAGCCCGGGACGCGGTGGGGGCAATGAGCAGTTCTTC. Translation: CASSPGRGGGNEQFF.

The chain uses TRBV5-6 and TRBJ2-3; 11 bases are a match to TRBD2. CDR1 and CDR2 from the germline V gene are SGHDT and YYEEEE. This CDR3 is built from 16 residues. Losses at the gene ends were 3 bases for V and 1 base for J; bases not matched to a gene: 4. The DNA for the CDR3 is TGTGCCAGCAGCTCCCTGACTAGCGGGGGCACAGATACGCAGTATTTT. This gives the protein CASSSLTSGGTDTQYF.

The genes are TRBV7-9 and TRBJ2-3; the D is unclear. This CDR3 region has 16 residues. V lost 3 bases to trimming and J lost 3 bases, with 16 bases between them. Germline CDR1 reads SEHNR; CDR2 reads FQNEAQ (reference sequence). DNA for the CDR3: TGTGCCAGCAGCTTTCGTCTATGGGAAAGTACAGATACGCAGTATTTT. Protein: CASSFRLWESTDTQYF. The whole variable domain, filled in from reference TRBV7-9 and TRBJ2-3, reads DTGVSQNPRHKITKRGQNVTFRCDPISEHNRLYWYRQTLGQGPEFLTYFQNEAQLEKSRLLSDRFSAERPKGSFSTLEIQRTEQGDSAMYLCASSFRLWESTDTQYFGPGTRLTVL.

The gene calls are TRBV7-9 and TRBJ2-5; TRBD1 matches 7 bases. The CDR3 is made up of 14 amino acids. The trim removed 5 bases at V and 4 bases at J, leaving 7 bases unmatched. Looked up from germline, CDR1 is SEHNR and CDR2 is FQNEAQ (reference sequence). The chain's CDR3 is CASSLDRVGETQYF. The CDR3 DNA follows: TGTGCCAGCAGCCTTGACAGGGTCGGAGAGACCCAGTACTTC.

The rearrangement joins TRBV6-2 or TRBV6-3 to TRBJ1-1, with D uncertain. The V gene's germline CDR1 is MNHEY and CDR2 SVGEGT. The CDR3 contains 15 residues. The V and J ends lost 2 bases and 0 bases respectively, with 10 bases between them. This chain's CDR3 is CASSYTITVNTEAFF. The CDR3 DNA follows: TGTGCCAGCAGTTACACAATTACGGTGAACACTGAAGCTTTCTTT.

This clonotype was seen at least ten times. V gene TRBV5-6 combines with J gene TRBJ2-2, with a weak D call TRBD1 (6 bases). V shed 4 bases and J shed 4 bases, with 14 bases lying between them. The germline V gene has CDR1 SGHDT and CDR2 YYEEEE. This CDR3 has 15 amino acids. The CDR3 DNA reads TGTGCCAGCAGCGGTTGGGACACGATCACCGGGGAGCTGTTTTTT. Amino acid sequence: CASSGWDTITGELFF.

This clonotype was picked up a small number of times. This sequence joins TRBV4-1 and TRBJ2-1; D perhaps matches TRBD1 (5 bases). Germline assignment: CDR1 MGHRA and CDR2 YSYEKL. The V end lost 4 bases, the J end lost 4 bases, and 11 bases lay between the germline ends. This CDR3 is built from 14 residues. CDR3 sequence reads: CASSPTDIYNEQFF. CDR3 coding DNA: TGCGCCAGCAGCCCCACGGACATTTACAATGAGCAGTTCTTC.

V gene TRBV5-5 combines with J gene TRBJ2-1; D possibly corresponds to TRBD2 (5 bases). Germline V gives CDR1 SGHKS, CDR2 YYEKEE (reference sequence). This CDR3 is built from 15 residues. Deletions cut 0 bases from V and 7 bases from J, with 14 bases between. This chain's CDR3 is CASSLAAGNSNEQFF. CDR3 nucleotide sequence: TGTGCCAGCAGCTTGGCCGCGGGCAATTCTAATGAGCAGTTCTTC.

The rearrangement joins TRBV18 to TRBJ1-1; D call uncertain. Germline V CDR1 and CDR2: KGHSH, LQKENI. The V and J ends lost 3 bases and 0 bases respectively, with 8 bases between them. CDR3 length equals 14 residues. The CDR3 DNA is TGTGCCAGCTCACCCTTCCAGGTGAACACTGAAGCTTTCTTT. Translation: CASSPFQVNTEAFF.

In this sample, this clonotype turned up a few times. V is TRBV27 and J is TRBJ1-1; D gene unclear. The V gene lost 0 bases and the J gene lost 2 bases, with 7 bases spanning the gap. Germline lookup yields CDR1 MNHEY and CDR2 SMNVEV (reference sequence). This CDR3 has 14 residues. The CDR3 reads CASSLSPLNTEAFF. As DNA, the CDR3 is TGTGCCAGCAGTTTATCGCCTCTTAACACTGAAGCTTTCTTT.

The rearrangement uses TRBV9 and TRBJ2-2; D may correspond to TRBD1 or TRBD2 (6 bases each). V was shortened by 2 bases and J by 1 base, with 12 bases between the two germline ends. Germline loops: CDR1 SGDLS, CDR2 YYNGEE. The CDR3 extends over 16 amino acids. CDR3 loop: CASSVAGQVNTGELFF. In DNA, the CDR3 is TGTGCCAGCAGCGTGGCGGGACAAGTGAACACCGGGGAGCTGTTTTTT.

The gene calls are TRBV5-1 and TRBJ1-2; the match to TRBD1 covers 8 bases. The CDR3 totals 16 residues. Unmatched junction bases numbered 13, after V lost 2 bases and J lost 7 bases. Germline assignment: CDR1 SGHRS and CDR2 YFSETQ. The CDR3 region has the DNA TGCGCCAGCAGCTTCGGACAGGGTTCTCCATTTGCTGGCTACACCTTC. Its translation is CASSFGQGSPFAGYTF. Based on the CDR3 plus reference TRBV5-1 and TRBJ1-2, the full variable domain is KAGVTQTPRYLIKTRGQQVTLSCSPISGHRSVSWYQQTPGQGLQFLFEYFSETQRNKGNFPGRFSGRQFSNSRSEMNVSTLELGDSALYLCASSFGQGSPFAGYTFGSGTRLTVV.